One and the same sample provided the 25 T cell receptor beta chains below, sequenced in a study of T-cell memory formation after mild COVID-19. TCRdb re-analysed the 5' RACE reads in MiXCR, keeping a single row per CDR3 protein. Here the sample spans approximately 290,000 distinct CDR3 sequences, about 16% being singletons. The sequenced material came from PBMCs or a T cell subset sorted from them (not recorded which). Receptor source: a man younger than 35 who had mild COVID-19 (a few samples of this study predate the infection). Cell type and time point are not known.

This chain connects TRBV6-2 or TRBV6-3 to TRBJ1-6, with a tentative D call TRBD1 (5 bases). The CDR3 extends over 17 amino acids. Germline assignment: CDR1 MNHEY and CDR2 SVGEGT. V was cut by 5 bases and J by 0 bases, with 14 bases left in between. CDR3 nucleotides: TGTGCCAGCAGTCGGGGACCGCCGAGCTCCTATAATTCACCCCTCCACTTT. This encodes CASSRGPPSSYNSPLHF.

The chain is built from TRBV6-5 and TRBJ1-4; possibly TRBD1 for D (5 bases). V dropped 0 bases and J dropped 7 bases, with 12 bases sitting between them. The CDR3 has 15 residues. Germline CDR1 and CDR2: MNHEY and SVGAGI. Here the CDR3 DNA reads TGTGCCAGCAGTTACTCGGGTGGGGGAGCTGAAAAACTGTTTTTT. This gives the protein CASSYSGGGAEKLFF.

This clonotype appeared a few times. The V gene is TRBV28, the J gene TRBJ2-7, with D unclear. CDR1 and CDR2 (germline): MDHEN, SYDVKM. The V end lost 4 bases, the J end lost 3 bases, and 7 bases lay between the germline ends. The CDR3 is made up of 12 amino acids. The CDR3 sequence is CASSSSLYEQYV. In DNA, the CDR3 is TGTGCCAGCAGTTCGTCGCTCTACGAGCAGTACGTC.

Only a few counts were recorded for this clonotype. The gene calls are TRBV5-1 and TRBJ2-5; possibly TRBD2 for D (6 bases). Germline CDR1 SGHRS, CDR2 YFSETQ. This CDR3 has 18 amino acids. Trimming removed 5 bases at V and 1 base at J, with 24 bases between. The CDR3 sequence: CASSFPPLVGTFQETQYF. CDR3 sequence (DNA): TGCGCCAGCAGTTTCCCTCCCCTGGTCGGGACTTTCCAAGAGACCCAGTACTTC.

This clonotype appeared a few times. The chain joins TRBV21-1 to TRBJ1-6; TRBD1, the table's D call, lacks a check against the DNA. TRBV21-1 counts as a pseudogene. This CDR3 contains 17 residues. The CDR3 region has the DNA TGTGCCAGCAGCCCGAGGACAAAAAGCTCCTATAATTCACCCCTCCACTTT. Amino acid sequence: CASSPRTKSSYNSPLHF.

The rearrangement uses TRBV15 and TRBJ2-3, with 8 bases identical to TRBD2. The CDR3 is 18 amino acids. The V gene end was trimmed by 5 bases and the J gene end by 4 bases; junction bases not matched to a gene: 17. Germline lookup yields CDR1 LNHNV and CDR2 YYDKDF (reference sequence). CDR3 sequence: CATSQPTGVAGSADTQYF. The DNA for the CDR3 is TGTGCCACCAGCCAACCAACAGGTGTAGCGGGGTCGGCAGATACGCAGTATTTT.

This clonotype has just a few counts. The gene calls are TRBV10-3 and TRBJ2-3; 16 bases map to TRBD2. The ends lost 3 bases at V and 3 bases at J; junction bases unmatched: 3. The germline V gene has CDR1 ENHRY and CDR2 SYGVKD. This CDR3 is built from 17 residues. DNA of the CDR3: TGTGCCATCAGTGATGGGACTAGCGGGGGGGGGACAGATACGCAGTATTTT. Its protein is CAISDGTSGGGTDTQYF.

This clonotype was seen only a few times. V and J are TRBV6-5 and TRBJ2-7, with TRBD2 matching 7 bases. V shed 5 bases, J shed 4 bases, and the junction held 8 bases outside the gene matches. The CDR3 spans 14 residues. The germline gives CDR1 MNHEY, CDR2 SVGAGI. The CDR3 protein is CASSPGTTKYEQYV. The CDR3, as DNA: TGTGCCAGCAGTCCCGGGACTACCAAATACGAGCAGTACGTC.

In this sample, this clonotype turned up many times. The chain links TRBV7-9 to TRBJ2-2; D remains unclear. The CDR3 is 13 amino acids. V was cut by 1 base and J by 5 bases, with 5 bases left in between. Germline V lookup: CDR1 SEHNR, CDR2 FQNEAQ (reference sequence). This CDR3 is CASSLENTGELFF. CDR3 sequence (DNA): TGTGCCAGCAGCTTAGAAAATACCGGGGAGCTGTTTTTT.

This clonotype occurred a few times. The V call is TRBV5-1, the J call TRBJ2-7; 12 bases agree with TRBD1. The CDR3 is 15 amino acids. Trimming took 4 bases from V and 0 from J; bases not matched to a gene: 2. In germline, CDR1 is SGHRS, CDR2 YFSETQ. DNA of the CDR3: TGCGCCAGCAGCCCGGGACAGGGGGCCTCCTACGAGCAGTACGTC. Its translation is CASSPGQGASYEQYV.

This clonotype has ten or more counts. This sequence joins TRBV4-3 and TRBJ2-2; D is unclear. The CDR3 loop spans 15 amino acids. Per germline, CDR1 LGHNA and CDR2 YSLEER. With 4 bases removed from V and 4 bases from J, the gap between germline ends came to 13 bases. The CDR3 loop reads CASSPSPVPTGELFF. In DNA, the CDR3 is TGCGCCAGCAGCCCCTCCCCGGTCCCCACCGGGGAGCTGTTTTTT.

The J gene is TRBJ1-2, the V gene TRBV27; D not resolved. Germline CDR1 reads MNHEY; CDR2 reads SMNVEV (reference sequence). The CDR3 covers 12 residues. The DNA of the CDR3 is TGTACGTCGGGCGGGATTGGCTATGGCTACACCTTC. Its protein product is CTSGGIGYGYTF.

This CDR3 reads CASMGGGSEQFF. As DNA, the CDR3 is TGTGCCAGCATGGGCGGGGGCAGTGAGCAGTTCTTC. The chain has TRBV5-5 and TRBJ2-1; D is possibly TRBD2 (7 bases). V dropped 6 bases and J dropped 9 bases, with 13 bases sitting between them. The V gene's germline CDR1 is SGHKS and CDR2 YYEKEE (reference sequence). The CDR3 has 12 amino acids.

The chain recombines TRBV6-5 with TRBJ1-1; D not certain. V was trimmed by 0 bases and J by 3 bases, leaving 8 bases between them. Germline values: CDR1 MNHEY, CDR2 SVGAGI. The CDR3 loop spans 14 amino acids. Here the CDR3 reads CASSYSGRDTEAFF. CDR3 sequence (DNA): TGTGCCAGCAGTTACTCGGGCAGAGACACTGAAGCTTTCTTT.

The sample holds a few counts of this clonotype. J is TRBJ2-1 and V is TRBV7-8; 12 bases agree with TRBD1. V shed 2 bases and J 5 bases; nucleotides not matched to a gene: 7. This CDR3 is 17 amino acids long. Germline V lookup: CDR1 SGHVS, CDR2 FQNEAQ. CDR3 nucleotides: TGTGCCAGCAGCTTATACGGGACAGGGGGCATGGACAATGAGCAGTTCTTC. It specifies CASSLYGTGGMDNEQFF.

This clonotype was picked up a small number of times. The V and J genes are TRBV12-3 or TRBV12-4 and TRBJ1-1, with D possibly being TRBD1 (6 bases). Trimming pared 3 bases from V and 11 bases from J, leaving 16 bases between. The CDR3 has 13 amino acids. The CDR3: CASSFRSPGGAFF. The CDR3 bases are TGTGCCAGCAGTTTCCGGTCCCCCGGGGGCGCTTTCTTT.

This chain connects TRBV4-1 to TRBJ1-5; D is unclear. Germline lookup yields CDR1 MGHRA and CDR2 YSYEKL. Trimming cost V 2 bases and J 9 bases, with 17 bases left between them. The CDR3 has 15 amino acids. The DNA for the CDR3 is TGCGCCAGCAGCCAAAGGAACTCGGGCGGGTGGCCCCAGCATTTT. It yields the protein CASSQRNSGGWPQHF.

The genes are TRBV20-1 and TRBJ2-2; D may be TRBD2 (6 bases). Trimming removed 1 base from V and 2 bases from J, with 11 bases in between. The CDR3 runs 15 residues. CDR1 is DFQATT and CDR2 is SNEGSKA in the germline V gene (reference sequence). CDR3 DNA: TGCAGTGCTAGAGCGGGGACTTACAACACCGGGGAGCTGTTTTTT. Translating it yields CSARAGTYNTGELFF.

There are a few counts of this clonotype. CDR3 sequence reads: CSARGLAGPRTDTQYF. The CDR3 region has the DNA TGCAGTGCTAGGGGACTAGCGGGGCCTAGGACAGATACGCAGTATTTT. This sequence joins TRBV20-1 and TRBJ2-3; 13 nucleotides align to TRBD2. With 3 bases clipped from V and 3 bases from J, the junction kept 6 bases outside the gene matches. From germline, CDR1 is DFQATT and CDR2 SNEGSKA (reference sequence). The CDR3 runs 16 residues.

The chain links TRBV6-6 to TRBJ2-1; 11 bases line up with TRBD2. CDR3 length: 16 amino acids. J lost 5 bases, V lost 2 bases, and 5 bases had no gene match. Germline V lookup: CDR1 MNHNY, CDR2 SVGAGI (reference sequence). This chain's CDR3 is CASSYAGTSGDNEQFF. The CDR3 nucleotides are TGTGCCAGCAGTTACGCCGGGACTAGCGGCGACAATGAGCAGTTCTTC.

The V call is TRBV3-1, the J call TRBJ2-5; tentative D call: TRBD1 (6 bases). CDR1 is LGHDT, CDR2 YNNKEL, per germline (reference sequence). This CDR3 spans 13 amino acids. V lost 5 bases, J lost 5 bases, and 12 bases lay in between. The CDR3 here is CASSAAGAETQYF. The CDR3 bases are TGTGCCAGCAGCGCCGCAGGGGCCGAGACCCAGTACTTC.

This clonotype was observed many times. The chain couples TRBV6-2 or TRBV6-3 to TRBJ2-7; TRBD2 matches at 7 bases. The CDR3 length is 14 residues. Trimming at V came to 6 bases and at J to 0 bases, leaving 5 bases not matched to a gene. Per germline, CDR1 MNHEY and CDR2 SVGEGT. CDR3 DNA: TGTGCCAGCAGGGCAGCGGGGCGCTCCTACGAGCAGTACGTC. Translation: CASRAAGRSYEQYV.

This clonotype was counted a few times. The rearrangement links TRBV4-1 to TRBJ2-1, with 8 bases identical to TRBD1. V shed 0 bases and J 9 bases; nucleotides not matched to a gene: 16. Germline-derived CDR1 and CDR2 are MGHRA and YSYEKL. This CDR3 comprises 18 residues. The CDR3 protein is CASSQDHPVDRVISEQFF. The CDR3 DNA reads as TGCGCCAGCAGCCAAGACCACCCCGTGGACAGGGTAATTAGTGAGCAGTTCTTC.

V usage is TRBV12-3 or TRBV12-4 and J usage is TRBJ2-7; no firm D call. V was clipped by 4 bases and J by 0 bases, with 4 bases between them. This CDR3 contains 12 residues. CDR3 loop: CASSYLSYEQYF. CDR3 sequence (DNA): TGTGCCAGCAGTTACCTCTCCTACGAGCAGTACTTC.

This clonotype showed up just a few times. V usage is TRBV6-5 and J usage is TRBJ1-2; D perhaps matches TRBD1 (6 bases). The CDR3 runs to 15 residues. Looked up from germline, CDR1 is MNHEY and CDR2 is SVGAGI. Trimming took off 4 bases at V and 4 bases at J, with 16 bases between the two ends. This CDR3 reads CASSSGHQEGYGYTF. For the CDR3, the DNA is TGTGCCAGCAGTTCGGGACATCAAGAGGGCTATGGCTACACCTTC.